The 4 T cell receptor beta chains below come from one sample, sequenced in a study of cytomegalovirus exposure and HLA in healthy donors. Libraries were prepared by immunoSEQ multiplex PCR; TCRdb keeps only in-frame clonotypes and omits some of them. The repertoire holds about 160,000 clones, with approximately 96% as singletons. Material for sequencing was PBMCs. The receptors here all came from a young woman in good health and CMV-seronegative.

This clone was seen once. The chain employs TRBV27 and TRBJ2-5; 7 bases agree with TRBD1. The J call may be faulty, since TRBJ2-7 better matches the DNA end. Germline V CDR1 and CDR2: MNHEY, SMNVEV (reference sequence). The CDR3 is 16 amino acids. The CDR3 here is CASSLGPRQGSYEQYF. Written as DNA, the CDR3 is TGTGCCAGCAGTTTGGGCCCACGACAGGGCTCCTACGAGCAGTACTTC.

The genes are TRBV4-3 and TRBJ2-4, with D maybe TRBD2 (7 bases). The CDR3 is 19 amino acids. Germline V gene data show CDR1 as LGHNA and CDR2 as YSLEER. V lost 0 bases, J lost 0 bases, and 18 bases lay in between. The CDR3 region is CASSQDGGGGDLAKNIQYF. CDR3 sequence (DNA): TGCGCCAGCAGCCAAGATGGAGGAGGGGGGGACCTAGCCAAAAACATTCAGTACTTC.

This clone was seen once. The chain combines TRBV7-9 with TRBJ2-2, with a possible D match to TRBD1 (5 bases). V was trimmed by 4 bases and J by 4 bases, leaving 10 bases between them. CDR1 is SEHNR and CDR2 is FQNEAQ in the germline V gene (reference sequence). The CDR3 runs to 14 residues. CDR3 protein: CASSSRQTTGELFF. The CDR3 nucleotides are TGTGCCAGCAGCTCAAGACAGACCACCGGGGAGCTGTTTTTT.

This chain connects TRBV9 to TRBJ1-5; the D gene is possibly TRBD1 (5 bases). The CDR3 is 15 amino acids. With 3 bases removed from V and 0 bases from J, the gap between germline ends came to 10 bases. Germline CDR1 and CDR2: SGDLS and YYNGEE. CDR3 residues: CASSARGVSNQPQHF. In DNA form, the CDR3 reads TGTGCCAGCAGCGCCCGGGGGGTTAGCAATCAGCCCCAGCATTTT.